This T cell receptor beta chain was obtained from a study of post-analysis software for immune sequencing data. TCR beta cDNA libraries included unique molecular identifiers. One entry per CDR3 protein, called by TCRdb with MiXCR from the PCR reads. The sample yields 650,000 to 900,000 distinct CDR3 sequences, around 46% seen once. Trimming took 1 base from V and 6 from J, leaving 10 bases between them. Germline CDR1 is SEHNR and CDR2 is FQNEAQ (reference sequence). The CDR3 length is 14 residues. This clonotype came up a few times. Its specificity is not known. Study-level findings and limits: Controls showed lower frequencies than patients for several TRBV segments, and TRBV5-6, TRBV5-1 and TRBV20-1 were among these. When compared against controls, multiple sclerosis patients showed significantly lower normalized Chao1 diversity.

The sample was blood. This sequence originates from a girl between 10 and 17 years old with multiple sclerosis. V gene TRBV7-9 combines with J gene TRBJ2-1; TRBD2 is a possible D gene (6 bases). The CDR3 loop reads CASSLDGTSNEQFF. Written as DNA, the CDR3 is TGTGCCAGCAGCTTAGACGGGACTTCCAATGAGCAGTTCTTC.